This T cell receptor beta chain was sequenced for a study of T-cell reconstitution after alpha-beta-depleted transplantation in children. This clonotype occurred once. Library preparation (for TCRbeta) was performed with unique molecular identifiers. TCRdb called the PCR reads again in MiXCR, with one record for every CDR3 protein. The sample records a few hundred thousand distinct CDR3 sequences, around 27% being singletons. Germline lookup yields CDR1 SGHNT and CDR2 YYREEE (reference sequence). This CDR3 has 19 amino acids. V shed 0 bases and J 2 bases; nucleotides not matched to a gene: 13. This receptor was obtained from a boy under two years old with Wiskott-Aldrich syndrome, due to receive a stem cell transplant. This specimen consisted of PBMCs, obtained before TCRalphabeta/CD19-depleted stem cell transplant. The chain links TRBV5-4 to TRBJ2-2; 7 nucleotides match TRBD1. This CDR3 is CASSLVYGETGVNTGELFF. In nucleotides, the CDR3 is TGTGCCAGCAGCTTGGTGTATGGCGAAACAGGGGTAAACACCGGGGAGCTGTTTTTT.